The rows below give T cell receptor beta chains drawn from one sample of a study of T cell responses to AZD1222 COVID-19 vaccine. Here immunoSEQ multiplex PCR was the method, and the copy in TCRdb shows in-frame clones only, minus some. The sample shows about 120,000 clones, approximately 83% of them seen only once. The source was peripheral blood, collected on day 0 of MenACWY control vaccination. These receptors were obtained from an adult in good health. CDR3s include the opening cysteine and the closing phenylalanine or tryptophan. D genes are given only for firm matches. Part of the rows lack a size; the others show once, few, many or a class for expanded clones.

clone_size: -
v_call: TRBV6-5
j_call: TRBJ2-7
d_call: -
cdr3_nt: TGTGCCAGCAAGGGCAACTCCTACGAGCAGTACTTC
cdr3_aa: CASKGNSYEQYF

clone_size: -
v_call: TRBV6-5
j_call: TRBJ1-5
d_call: -
cdr3_nt: TGTGCCAGCAGTTGGTGGAGGAGGGAGGGTCAGCCCCAGCATTTT
cdr3_aa: CASSWWRREGQPQHF

clone_size: -
v_call: TRBV7-2
j_call: TRBJ2-7
d_call: TRBD1
cdr3_nt: TGTGCCAGCAGCTTAGGCCTTTCGGGACAGGCCTCCTACGAGCAGTACTTC
cdr3_aa: CASSLGLSGQASYEQYF

clone_size: few
v_call: TRBV29-1
j_call: TRBJ1-1
d_call: -
cdr3_nt: TGCAGCGTTTTCGGGGACTCTTACACTGAAGCTTTCTTT
cdr3_aa: CSVFGDSYTEAFF

clone_size: -
v_call: TRBV24-1
j_call: TRBJ2-1
d_call: TRBD1
cdr3_nt: TGTGCCACCAGGGGACAGAGATACAATGAGCAGTTCTTC
cdr3_aa: CATRGQRYNEQFF

clone_size: -
v_call: TRBV11-1
j_call: TRBJ2-7
d_call: -
cdr3_nt: TGTGCCAGCAGCAAAGCCTACGAGCAGTACTTC
cdr3_aa: CASSKAYEQYF

clone_size: few
v_call: TRBV19
j_call: TRBJ1-1
d_call: TRBD1
cdr3_nt: TGTGCCAGTAGTAAGCAGGGGGCAAGTACCACTGAAGCTTTCTTT
cdr3_aa: CASSKQGASTTEAFF

clone_size: -
v_call: TRBV4-1
j_call: TRBJ1-5
d_call: -
cdr3_nt: TGCGCCAGCAGCCAAGAAGCGTACACACGCAATCAGCCCCAGCATTTT
cdr3_aa: CASSQEAYTRNQPQHF

clone_size: -
v_call: TRBV20-1
j_call: TRBJ2-5
d_call: TRBD2
cdr3_nt: TGCAGTGCTAGTATTTTCTGGGCGGGGGGAGAGACCCAGTACTTC
cdr3_aa: CSASIFWAGGETQYF

clone_size: -
v_call: TRBV12-3/TRBV12-4
j_call: TRBJ1-2
d_call: -
cdr3_nt: TGTGCCAGCAGTTTTAGGGGAGGCGGCTACACCTTC
cdr3_aa: CASSFRGGGYTF

clone_size: -
v_call: TRBV7-3
j_call: TRBJ2-3
d_call: -
cdr3_nt: TGTGCCAGCAGCTTAGGCCCATGGGGCGGCCGTAGCACAGATACGCAGTATTTT
cdr3_aa: CASSLGPWGGRSTDTQYF

clone_size: -
v_call: TRBV18
j_call: TRBJ1-1
d_call: TRBD1
cdr3_nt: TGTGCCAGCTCACCTTCTAACACAGGGGCGAACACTGAAGCTTTCTTT
cdr3_aa: CASSPSNTGANTEAFF

clone_size: once
v_call: TRBV5-4
j_call: TRBJ2-7
d_call: TRBD2
cdr3_nt: TGTGCCAGCAGCTTGGGCCTCACTAGCGGGGGATCCTACGAGCAGTACTTC
cdr3_aa: CASSLGLTSGGSYEQYF

clone_size: -
v_call: TRBV2
j_call: TRBJ1-1
d_call: TRBD1
cdr3_nt: TGTGCCAGCAGTGAAGGCCGGGCCAGGGGGGAAGCTTTCTTT
cdr3_aa: CASSEGRARGEAFF

clone_size: -
v_call: TRBV5-4
j_call: TRBJ2-7
d_call: TRBD2
cdr3_nt: TGTGCCAGCAGCACCCGGACTAGCGGGGGGGCCTACGAGCAGTACTTC
cdr3_aa: CASSTRTSGGAYEQYF

clone_size: -
v_call: TRBV7-2
j_call: TRBJ1-4
d_call: -
cdr3_nt: TGTGCCAGCAGCTTACAGGCAGGGAGTAATGAAAAACTGTTTTTT
cdr3_aa: CASSLQAGSNEKLFF

clone_size: -
v_call: TRBV29-1
j_call: TRBJ1-1
d_call: -
cdr3_nt: TGCAGCTCCCTGGGGGTGAAGAACACTGAAGCTTTCTTT
cdr3_aa: CSSLGVKNTEAFF

clone_size: once
v_call: TRBV5-4
j_call: TRBJ1-2
d_call: -
cdr3_nt: TGTGCCAGCAGCTCAGACAATTATGGCTACACCTTC
cdr3_aa: CASSSDNYGYTF

clone_size: -
v_call: TRBV2
j_call: TRBJ2-5
d_call: -
cdr3_nt: TGTGCCAGCAGTACACAGGGATTACAAGAGACCCAGTACTTC
cdr3_aa: CASSTQGLQETQYF

clone_size: -
v_call: TRBV15
j_call: TRBJ2-3
d_call: -
cdr3_nt: TGTGCCACCAGTCCCGACCTCGGGGTCCGCACAGATACGCAGTATTTT
cdr3_aa: CATSPDLGVRTDTQYF

clone_size: -
v_call: TRBV7-2
j_call: TRBJ2-7
d_call: TRBD2
cdr3_nt: TGTGCCAGCAGCTTAACGGGGGGGAACTCCTACGAGCAGTACTTC
cdr3_aa: CASSLTGGNSYEQYF

clone_size: -
v_call: TRBV7-9
j_call: TRBJ1-1
d_call: -
cdr3_nt: TGTGCCAGCAGCTTAGAAACTGAAGCTTTCTTT
cdr3_aa: CASSLETEAFF

clone_size: -
v_call: TRBV18
j_call: TRBJ2-7
d_call: -
cdr3_nt: TGTGCCAGCTCACCCAGCCGGGACTCCTTCCCCGAGCAGTACTTC
cdr3_aa: CASSPSRDSFPEQYF

clone_size: -
v_call: TRBV24-1
j_call: TRBJ2-7
d_call: -
cdr3_nt: TGTGCCACCAGTGATTTTAACAGACTCCCTCCCTACGAGCAGTACTTC
cdr3_aa: CATSDFNRLPPYEQYF

clone_size: -
v_call: TRBV2
j_call: TRBJ2-3
d_call: -
cdr3_nt: TGTGCCAGCTCCCCAACGGTGAGCACAGATACGCAGTATTTT
cdr3_aa: CASSPTVSTDTQYF

clone_size: -
v_call: TRBV5-1
j_call: TRBJ2-7
d_call: -
cdr3_nt: TGCGCCAGCAGCTCGGGCCGGGGGAACGAGCAGTACTTC
cdr3_aa: CASSSGRGNEQYF

clone_size: -
v_call: TRBV9
j_call: TRBJ2-1
d_call: -
cdr3_nt: TGTGCCAGCAGCGTAGCTGAGGATCGGCTAGAGCCCTACAATGAGCAGTTCTTC
cdr3_aa: CASSVAEDRLEPYNEQFF

clone_size: -
v_call: TRBV5-1
j_call: TRBJ1-3
d_call: TRBD1
cdr3_nt: TGCGCCAGCAGCTTCACAGGGGGCCTCGGAAACACCATATATTTT
cdr3_aa: CASSFTGGLGNTIYF

clone_size: -
v_call: TRBV9
j_call: TRBJ1-1
d_call: TRBD1
cdr3_nt: TGTGCCAGCAACGACGGACAGGGCGGGACTGAAGCTTTCTTT
cdr3_aa: CASNDGQGGTEAFF

clone_size: -
v_call: TRBV20-1
j_call: TRBJ2-6
d_call: -
cdr3_nt: TGCAGTGCTAGTTTCATGGCCAACGTCCTGACTTTC
cdr3_aa: CSASFMANVLTF

clone_size: -
v_call: TRBV20-1
j_call: TRBJ2-7
d_call: TRBD1
cdr3_nt: TGCAGTGCTAGTAATCCGACAGGGGGGGGCGAGCAGTACTTC
cdr3_aa: CSASNPTGGGEQYF

clone_size: -
v_call: TRBV7-9
j_call: TRBJ1-3
d_call: -
cdr3_nt: TGTGCCAGCAGCTTCCGTGGAAACACCATATATTTT
cdr3_aa: CASSFRGNTIYF

clone_size: -
v_call: TRBV5-6
j_call: TRBJ2-7
d_call: TRBD1
cdr3_nt: TGTGCCAGCAGCTCGACAGGGTTCTACTACGAGCAGTACTTC
cdr3_aa: CASSSTGFYYEQYF

clone_size: -
v_call: TRBV11-1
j_call: TRBJ1-1
d_call: -
cdr3_nt: TGTGCCAGCAGCGTACAGGATAGAGCTGAAGCTTTCTTT
cdr3_aa: CASSVQDRAEAFF

clone_size: -
v_call: TRBV18
j_call: TRBJ1-2
d_call: TRBD1
cdr3_nt: TGTGCCAGCTCACCGGCAGGGGGCCTGGACTATGGCTACACCTTC
cdr3_aa: CASSPAGGLDYGYTF

clone_size: -
v_call: TRBV7-2
j_call: TRBJ2-1
d_call: -
cdr3_nt: TGTGCCAGCAGCGCGATTGGGTCAGGGGGAGGTAAAAATGAGCAGTTCTTC
cdr3_aa: CASSAIGSGGGKNEQFF

clone_size: -
v_call: TRBV4-3
j_call: TRBJ1-1
d_call: -
cdr3_nt: TGCGCCAGCAGCCAAGGGGTATCGCTTACCAACACTGAAGCTTTCTTT
cdr3_aa: CASSQGVSLTNTEAFF

clone_size: -
v_call: TRBV7-2
j_call: TRBJ1-5
d_call: -
cdr3_nt: TGTGCCAGCAGCTTAGAGAGCAATCAGCCCCAGCATTTT
cdr3_aa: CASSLESNQPQHF

clone_size: -
v_call: TRBV19
j_call: TRBJ1-2
d_call: TRBD1
cdr3_nt: TGTGCCAGTAGTGTTGTATTAGGGACAGGGATAGGCTACACCTTC
cdr3_aa: CASSVVLGTGIGYTF

clone_size: -
v_call: TRBV10-3
j_call: TRBJ1-1
d_call: -
cdr3_nt: TGTGCCATCAGTGTAGCATCCAGGAACACTGAAGCTTTCTTT
cdr3_aa: CAISVASRNTEAFF

clone_size: -
v_call: TRBV19
j_call: TRBJ1-2
d_call: -
cdr3_nt: TGTGCCAGTAGAACAGGGTCAGGCTACACCTTC
cdr3_aa: CASRTGSGYTF

clone_size: -
v_call: TRBV9
j_call: TRBJ2-1
d_call: -
cdr3_nt: TGTGCCAGCAGCGTGAATTATGGGGACAATGAGCAGTTCTTC
cdr3_aa: CASSVNYGDNEQFF

clone_size: few
v_call: TRBV5-1
j_call: TRBJ2-5
d_call: -
cdr3_nt: TGCGCCAGCAGCTTGGCGGTGGGGGGACCCATAGAGACCCAGTACTTC
cdr3_aa: CASSLAVGGPIETQYF

clone_size: few
v_call: TRBV28
j_call: TRBJ2-1
d_call: TRBD2
cdr3_nt: TGTGCCAGCAGCCTAGGGAGGGACCATGAGCAGTTCTTC
cdr3_aa: CASSLGRDHEQFF

clone_size: -
v_call: TRBV7-2
j_call: TRBJ1-2
d_call: -
cdr3_nt: TGTGCCAGCAGCTTAGAGTTGATATCCTATGGCTACACCTTC
cdr3_aa: CASSLELISYGYTF

clone_size: -
v_call: TRBV10-2
j_call: TRBJ2-7
d_call: -
cdr3_nt: TGCGCCAGCAGTGAGTCTGAAGGGGGAAAAAACGAGCAGTACTTC
cdr3_aa: CASSESEGGKNEQYF

clone_size: -
v_call: TRBV7-9
j_call: TRBJ1-1
d_call: TRBD1
cdr3_nt: TGTGCCAGCAGCTTAGGAGCAGGGGGCGGGGGCACTGAAGCTTTCTTT
cdr3_aa: CASSLGAGGGGTEAFF